Below, 28 T cell receptor beta chains from the same sample are listed, as sequenced in a study of T cell repertoires in cytomegalovirus infection. Their recognized antigens are unknown. TCRdb used MiXCR to reprocess the reads, holding one entry per CDR3 protein. The data show approximately 910,000 distinct CDR3 sequences, 25% to 40% seen once. The source was cultured CD8+ T cells from PBMCs, collected from culture after CMV antigen stimulation. The receptor source for this set is a human donor in good health (CMV status not recorded). Some clones in this sample may be carry-over from other donors' samples.

This clonotype has a count of ten or more. The chain combines TRBV6-2 or TRBV6-3 with TRBJ2-1; 9 bases are a match to TRBD1. V dropped 0 bases and J dropped 4; count of bases not matched to a gene: 4. Germline V lookup: CDR1 MNHEY, CDR2 SVGEGT. The CDR3 is 16 amino acids. For the CDR3, the DNA is TGTGCCAGCAGTTACTCCGACAGGGGGGATTACAATGAGCAGTTCTTC. Protein sequence: CASSYSDRGDYNEQFF.

This chain connects TRBV4-1 to TRBJ2-1; D gene unclear. Germline assignment: CDR1 MGHRA and CDR2 YSYEKL. The CDR3 covers 13 residues. Trimming stripped 0 bases from V and 8 bases from J, with 8 bases between. The CDR3 coding sequence is TGCGCCAGCAGCCAAGATATCGGTTATGAGCAGTTCTTC. Translated: CASSQDIGYEQFF.

This clonotype appeared a few times. The chain links TRBV7-3 to TRBJ1-6; no clear D. Germline V gene lookup returns CDR1 SGHTA and CDR2 FQGTGA. Trimming took 3 bases from V and 8 from J, leaving 14 bases between them. This CDR3 comprises 15 residues. The CDR3 coding sequence is TGTGCCAGCAGCTTCACCCCGGAATGGGATTCACCCCTCCACTTT. It codes for CASSFTPEWDSPLHF.

This rearrangement joins TRBV5-1 to TRBJ2-3; D possibly corresponds to TRBD2 (7 bases). V gave up 4 bases and J gave up 5 bases, with 17 bases separating them. Germline assignment: CDR1 SGHRS and CDR2 YFSETQ. The CDR3 has 15 amino acids. As DNA, the CDR3 is TGCGCCAGCAGCAATGGGGGGGCCGGGGAAGATACGCAGTATTTT. Translating it yields CASSNGGAGEDTQYF.

CDR3 in amino acids: CASRPETTNEKLFF. The CDR3 DNA reads TGTGCCAGCAGACCGGAGACAACTAATGAAAAACTGTTTTTT. The chain has TRBV6-1 and TRBJ1-4; no definite D call. V lost 6 bases and J lost 0, with 8 bases in between. CDR1 and CDR2 from the germline V gene are MNHNS and SASEGT. This CDR3 has 14 amino acids.

This clonotype occurred a few times. V usage is TRBV12-3 or TRBV12-4 and J usage is TRBJ2-1, with D perhaps matching TRBD1 or TRBD2 (5 bases each). The CDR3 extends over 11 amino acids. V was cut by 4 bases and J by 15 bases, with 13 bases left in between. CDR3 region: CASSSTGDRFF. In DNA form, the CDR3 reads TGTGCCAGCAGTTCTACCGGGGACCGGTTCTTC.

The chain employs TRBV6-1 and TRBJ2-2; D remains ambiguous. CDR3 length: 12 amino acids. The V end was cut by 10 bases, the J end by 5 bases, with 11 bases between. The germline V gene encodes CDR1 MNHNS and CDR2 SASEGT. Here the CDR3 DNA reads TGTGCCACCCAAGTTGGGACCGGGGAGCTGTTTTTT. It is translated as CATQVGTGELFF.

The chain employs TRBV28 and TRBJ1-5; TRBD1 matches 7 bases. Germline CDR1 is MDHEN and CDR2 is SYDVKM. Trimming at V came to 4 bases and at J to 0 bases, leaving 12 bases not matched to a gene. The CDR3 is 18 residues long. CDR3 coding DNA: TGTGCCAGCAGTTCTCGCCAGGGGGGGGCGCGTAGCAATCAGCCCCAGCATTTT. Residues: CASSSRQGGARSNQPQHF.

The sample holds many counts of this clonotype. V gene TRBV7-6 combines with J gene TRBJ2-1; no reliable D call. The CDR3 runs 15 residues. The ends were cut back, 1 base at V and 0 bases at J, with 7 bases in the middle. CDR1 is SGHVS and CDR2 is FNYEAQ in the germline V gene. This CDR3 is CASSLGTSSYNEQFF. CDR3 nucleotide sequence: TGTGCCAGCAGCTTAGGGACGAGCTCCTACAATGAGCAGTTCTTC.

The chain has TRBV4-3 and TRBJ2-3; no definite D call. Germline lookup yields CDR1 LGHNA and CDR2 YSLEER. The CDR3 is 16 residues long. Trimming took 0 bases from V and 2 from J, leaving 12 bases between them. In DNA, the CDR3 is TGCGCCAGCAGCCAAGATCAACTCACGGACACAGATACGCAGTATTTT. It is translated as CASSQDQLTDTDTQYF.

This rearrangement joins TRBV7-8 to TRBJ1-5, with D hard to call. With 1 base removed from V and 0 bases from J, the gap between germline ends came to 13 bases. The germline V gene has CDR1 SGHVS and CDR2 FQNEAQ. The CDR3 contains 17 residues. Here the CDR3 DNA reads TGTGCCAGCAGCTTAGTAAGTTACATAGATAGCAATCAGCCCCAGCATTTT. This encodes CASSLVSYIDSNQPQHF.

The gene calls are TRBV19 and TRBJ1-2; 7 nucleotides agree with TRBD1. The germline gives CDR1 LNHDA, CDR2 SQIVND (reference sequence). The CDR3 covers 17 residues. Trimming took 4 bases from V and 0 from J; bases not matched to a gene: 11. In DNA form, the CDR3 reads TGTGCCAGTAGTACAATCGACAGGGCCCTAGCTAACTATGGCTACACCTTC. It is translated as CASSTIDRALANYGYTF.

The gene calls are TRBV7-9 and TRBJ2-5, with TRBD1 matching over 9 bases. In germline, CDR1 is SEHNR, CDR2 FQNEAQ (reference sequence). V trimming: 5 bases; J trimming: 4 bases; junction bases outside the gene matches: 5. The CDR3 totals 14 residues. The CDR3 DNA reads TGTGCCAGCAGCCCAAGGACAGGGGTAGAGACCCAGTACTTC. Its protein product is CASSPRTGVETQYF.

This clonotype was counted only a few times. The genes are TRBV7-6 and TRBJ1-5; D ambiguous. The CDR3 has 16 residues. Germline CDR1 SGHVS, CDR2 FNYEAQ. The V end was cut by 4 bases, the J end by 0 bases, with 13 bases between. The CDR3 DNA reads as TGTGCCAGCAGCTCCAGCGGAGTGTATAGCAATCAGCCCCAGCATTTT. It specifies CASSSSGVYSNQPQHF.

This clonotype was counted many times. V usage is TRBV7-4 and J usage is TRBJ2-1; D may match TRBD1 or TRBD2 (5 bases each). CDR1 is SGHVT and CDR2 is SQSDAQ in the germline V gene. The CDR3 extends over 17 amino acids. V was cut by 3 bases and J by 0 bases, with 15 bases left in between. The CDR3: CASSLFEGKNSYNEQFF. The CDR3 nucleotides are TGTGCCAGCAGCTTGTTCGAGGGGAAAAACTCCTACAATGAGCAGTTCTTC.

This chain uses TRBV24-1 with TRBJ2-1; TRBD1 agrees at 7 bases. Germline V gene data show CDR1 as KGHDR and CDR2 as SFDVKD. With 4 bases clipped from V and 1 base from J, the junction kept 6 bases outside the gene matches. The CDR3 loop spans 16 amino acids. CDR3: CATSEYRGLSYNEQFF. The DNA of the CDR3 is TGTGCCACCAGTGAATACAGGGGTCTGTCCTACAATGAGCAGTTCTTC.

The chain is built from TRBV6-1 and TRBJ2-3; D remains ambiguous. CDR3 length equals 15 residues. V lost 2 bases, J lost 5 bases, and 14 bases lay in between. Per germline, CDR1 MNHNS and CDR2 SASEGT. The CDR3 bases are TGTGCCAGCAGTGAACGCCACTGGGTAGGAGATACGCAGTATTTT. It is translated as CASSERHWVGDTQYF.

This clonotype was picked up many times. The chain has TRBV7-6 and TRBJ2-1; the match to TRBD2 covers 14 bases. The CDR3 totals 19 residues. Trimming cost V 5 bases and J 4 bases; bases outside gene matches: 13. Germline V gene data show CDR1 as SGHVS and CDR2 as FNYEAQ. The CDR3 spells CASSASETSGGALYNEQFF. In DNA form, the CDR3 reads TGTGCCAGCAGCGCCTCGGAGACTAGCGGGGGGGCTTTATACAATGAGCAGTTCTTC.

This clonotype came up a few times. The V gene is TRBV7-2, the J gene TRBJ2-2, with 7 nucleotides matching TRBD2. The germline gives CDR1 SGHTA, CDR2 FQGNSA. CDR3 length: 16 residues. Trimming removed 0 bases from V and 1 base from J; junction bases left unmatched: 2. CDR3 amino acids: CASSLALAENTGELFF. The CDR3 DNA sequence: TGTGCCAGCAGCTTAGCGCTAGCGGAGAACACCGGGGAGCTGTTTTTT.

This clonotype was counted once. This chain links TRBV4-2 with TRBJ2-7; the match to TRBD2 covers 7 bases. This CDR3 contains 14 residues. V lost 0 bases, J lost 5 bases, and 4 bases stayed unmatched. Germline V gene lookup returns CDR1 LGHNA and CDR2 YNFKEQ. Here the CDR3 reads CASSQEGGTNEQYF. The CDR3 DNA follows: TGTGCCAGCAGCCAAGAGGGGGGGACCAACGAGCAGTACTTC.

V and J are TRBV9 and TRBJ2-5; 9 bases align to TRBD1. V shed 4 bases, J shed 2 bases, and the junction held 9 bases outside the gene matches. The germline gives CDR1 SGDLS, CDR2 YYNGEE. The CDR3 loop spans 16 amino acids. The DNA for the CDR3 is TGTGCCAGCAGCCCCGCCGGGACAGGGTATCAAGAGACCCAGTACTTC. Translated, it gives CASSPAGTGYQETQYF.

This clonotype was counted between two and nine times. This chain joins TRBV5-4 and TRBJ1-2, with 7 bases aligning to TRBD1. The CDR3 sequence is 16 residues long. Germline CDR1 and CDR2: SGHNT and YYREEE (reference sequence). Unmatched junction bases numbered 10, after V lost 5 bases and J lost 0 bases. CDR3 sequence reads: CASSLNDRAPNYGYTF. CDR3 nucleotides: TGTGCCAGCAGTTTAAATGACAGGGCTCCTAACTATGGCTACACCTTC.

The J gene is TRBJ2-7, the V gene TRBV14; D is uncertain. Germline-derived CDR1 and CDR2 are SGHDN and FVKESK. With 1 base removed from V and 3 bases from J, the gap between germline ends came to 4 bases. The CDR3 spans 12 residues. The CDR3 spells CASSQVVYEQYF. The CDR3 nucleotides are TGTGCCAGCAGCCAAGTGGTCTACGAGCAGTACTTC.

In its sample, this clonotype was seen a few times. The V gene is TRBV27, the J gene TRBJ2-5; 8 positions match TRBD1. The V segment lost 3 bases and the J segment 5 bases; nucleotides outside the gene matches: 5. Germline lookup yields CDR1 MNHEY and CDR2 SMNVEV (reference sequence). This CDR3 has 14 residues. In DNA, the CDR3 is TGTGCCAGCAGTTTCAGGGGGCGGACGGAGACCCAGTACTTC. Its protein product is CASSFRGRTETQYF.

This clonotype was seen only once. V usage is TRBV20-1 and J usage is TRBJ2-1; TRBD2 agrees at 11 bases. CDR1 is DFQATT and CDR2 is SNEGSKA in the germline V gene (reference sequence). The CDR3 runs to 17 residues. The V and J ends lost 4 bases and 0 bases, in that order; junction bases with no gene match: 8. This CDR3 is CSATASGGPSSYNEQFF. DNA of the CDR3: TGCAGTGCTACGGCTAGCGGGGGGCCAAGCTCCTACAATGAGCAGTTCTTC.

The V gene is TRBV29-1, the J gene TRBJ1-2; 9 bases match TRBD1. The CDR3 has 11 residues. The junction had 2 bases not matched to a gene; V was cut back by 4 bases and J by 8 bases. In germline, CDR1 is SQVTM, CDR2 ANQGSEA. The CDR3: CSVGQGEGYTF. CDR3 in DNA: TGCAGCGTTGGACAGGGGGAAGGCTACACCTTC.

The V and J genes are TRBV4-1 and TRBJ2-1, with D unclear. The CDR3 totals 12 residues. V lost 0 bases and J lost 7, with 4 bases in between. CDR1 and CDR2 from the germline V gene are MGHRA and YSYEKL. The CDR3 region is CASSQDQNEQFF. The CDR3 DNA follows: TGCGCCAGCAGCCAAGATCAGAATGAGCAGTTCTTC.

This clonotype appeared a few times. The CDR3 region has the DNA TGCGCCAGCAGCTTCCGGCAGGCACAAACCTACGAGCAGTACTTC. It is translated as CASSFRQAQTYEQYF. The chain links TRBV5-1 to TRBJ2-7; D unclear. Germline CDR1 reads SGHRS; CDR2 reads YFSETQ. This CDR3 has 15 residues. The V end lost 2 bases, the J end lost 2 bases, and 14 bases lay between the germline ends. Combining the CDR3 with reference TRBV5-1 and TRBJ2-7 gives the whole variable domain KAGVTQTPRYLIKTRGQQVTLSCSPISGHRSVSWYQQTPGQGLQFLFEYFSETQRNKGNFPGRFSGRQFSNSRSEMNVSTLELGDSALYLCASSFRQAQTYEQYFGPGTRLTVT.